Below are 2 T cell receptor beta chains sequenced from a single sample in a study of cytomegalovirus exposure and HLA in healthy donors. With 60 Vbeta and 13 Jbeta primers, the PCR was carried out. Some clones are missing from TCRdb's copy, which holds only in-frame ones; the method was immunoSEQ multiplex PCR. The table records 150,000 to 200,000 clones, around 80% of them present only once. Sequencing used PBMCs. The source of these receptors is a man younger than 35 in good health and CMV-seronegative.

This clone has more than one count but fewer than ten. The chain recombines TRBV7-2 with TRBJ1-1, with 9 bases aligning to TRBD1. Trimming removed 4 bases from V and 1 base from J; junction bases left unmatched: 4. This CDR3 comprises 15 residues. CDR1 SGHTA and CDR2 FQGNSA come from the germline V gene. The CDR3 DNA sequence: TGTGCCAGCAGCTCATTGGACAGGGGGAACACTGAAGCTTTCTTT. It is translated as CASSSLDRGNTEAFF. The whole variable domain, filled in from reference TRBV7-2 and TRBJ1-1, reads GAGVSQSPSNKVTEKGKDVELRCDPISGHTALYWYRQSLGQGLEFLIYFQGNSAPDKSGLPSDRFSAERTGGSVSTLTIQRTQQEDSAVYLCASSSLDRGNTEAFFGQGTRLTVV.

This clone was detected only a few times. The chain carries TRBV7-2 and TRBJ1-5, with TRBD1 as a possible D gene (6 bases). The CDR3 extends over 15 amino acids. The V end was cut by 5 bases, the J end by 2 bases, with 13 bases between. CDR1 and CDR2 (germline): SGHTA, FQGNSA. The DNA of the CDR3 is TGTGCCAGCAGCCGCATACAGGGTGGCAATCAGCCCCAGCATTTT. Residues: CASSRIQGGNQPQHF.